Listed below are T cell receptor beta chains from one sample, sequenced in a study of shared clonotypes between healthy human individuals. Here immunoSEQ multiplex PCR was the method, and the copy in TCRdb shows in-frame clones only, minus some. This table has more than 1,200,000 clones, approximately 98.5% appearing once. The sample consisted of naive CD4+ T cells sorted from blood. These receptors came from a man aged 25-45 years in good health. The CDR3 runs from the conserved cysteine through the conserved F or W. A D gene is named only where the DNA matches it firmly. Not every row has a clone size; where given, it reads once, few, many or a size class.

v_call,cdr3_length,clone_size,j_call,d_call,cdr3_aa,cdr3_nt
TRBV19,14,.,TRBJ2-7,TRBD2,CASSINGRAAEQYF,TGTGCCAGTAGTATCAACGGGAGGGCCGCCGAGCAGTACTTC
TRBV19,14,.,TRBJ2-7,.,CASSTTRGPYEQYF,TGTGCCAGTAGTACGACAAGGGGACCCTACGAGCAGTACTTC
TRBV7-9,17,.,TRBJ2-1,.,CASSLARGGFSVNEQFF,TGTGCCAGCAGCTTAGCGCGAGGGGGGTTTAGTGTCAATGAGCAGTTCTTC
TRBV2,13,.,TRBJ2-7,TRBD1,CASSRTGNYEQYF,TGTGCCAGCAGTCGGACAGGGAACTACGAGCAGTACTTC
TRBV29-1,15,.,TRBJ1-1,TRBD1,CSVEGLQGAITEAFF,TGCAGCGTTGAAGGATTACAGGGGGCCATTACTGAAGCTTTCTTT
TRBV7-2,15,.,TRBJ1-2,.,CASSSGQGTVYGYTF,TGTGCCAGCAGCTCAGGGCAGGGGACCGTCTATGGCTACACCTTC
TRBV11-3,15,.,TRBJ2-2,TRBD1,CASSSDRGLSGELFF,TGTGCCAGCAGCTCGGACAGGGGGCTTTCCGGGGAGCTGTTTTTT
TRBV7-7,15,once,TRBJ2-5,TRBD2,CASSFSSGSGETQYF,TGTGCCAGCAGCTTTTCGAGCGGGAGTGGGGAGACCCAGTACTTC
TRBV18,16,.,TRBJ1-3,.,CASSLQKELTGNTIYF,TGTGCCAGCTCACTCCAAAAGGAACTGACTGGAAACACCATATATTTT
TRBV2,13,.,TRBJ2-5,TRBD2,CASKGLAGETQYF,TGTGCCAGCAAGGGACTAGCGGGAGAGACCCAGTACTTC
TRBV5-1,13,.,TRBJ1-1,.,CASSFQGGTEAFF,TGCGCCAGCAGCTTTCAGGGCGGCACTGAAGCTTTCTTT
TRBV18,13,.,TRBJ1-4,.,CASSPPGHEKLFF,TGTGCCAGCTCACCACCCGGGCATGAAAAACTGTTTTTT
TRBV7-2,15,once,TRBJ2-2,.,CASSLFGAGTGELFF,TGTGCCAGCAGCTTATTTGGGGCGGGCACCGGGGAGCTGTTTTTT
TRBV5-1,14,.,TRBJ2-2,.,CASRGGEGTGELFF,TGCGCCAGCAGAGGAGGGGAAGGCACCGGGGAGCTGTTTTTT
TRBV9,14,.,TRBJ2-3,.,CASSVVGSTDTQYF,TGTGCCAGCAGCGTAGTTGGCAGCACAGATACGCAGTATTTT
TRBV11-2,15,.,TRBJ2-1,TRBD2,CASTHRRTSIDEQFF,TGTGCCAGCACCCACCGGAGGACTAGCATCGATGAGCAGTTCTTC
TRBV20-1,10,.,TRBJ1-1,.,CMGGSTEAFF,TGCATGGGGGGGAGTACTGAAGCTTTCTTT
TRBV30,13,.,TRBJ2-5,TRBD1,CAWSRGGAETQYF,TGTGCCTGGAGTAGAGGGGGCGCCGAGACCCAGTACTTC
TRBV18,13,.,TRBJ2-7,.,CASSPTQGYEQYF,TGTGCCAGCTCACCGACCCAGGGGTACGAGCAGTACTTC
TRBV6-6,14,.,TRBJ2-7,TRBD1,CASRAGTGGYEQYF,TGTGCCAGCAGGGCCGGGACAGGGGGCTACGAGCAGTACTTC
TRBV28,16,once,TRBJ2-1,.,CASSFGGGGGRNEQFF,TGTGCCAGCAGTTTTGGCGGAGGTGGAGGTCGCAATGAGCAGTTCTTC
TRBV5-1,17,.,TRBJ2-1,TRBD2,CASSLVWSGGGYNEQFF,TGCGCCAGCAGCTTGGTTTGGTCGGGAGGCGGTTACAATGAGCAGTTCTTC